The subject of this entry is one TCR beta chain. These data belong to a study of blood T cell repertoires in COVID-19. As for the study in general: Collection of acute and convalescent COVID-19 samples took place in the United States, Italy and Spain. PBMCs, B-cell-depleted T cells, or T cells were the source of the cDNA or gDNA that made up the material.

Trimming took 5 bases from V and 8 from J, leaving 13 bases between them. Germline V lookup: CDR1 GTSNPN, CDR2 SVGIG (reference sequence). There are 12 residues in the CDR3. The assay was immunoSEQ multiplex PCR, and TCRdb's table has in-frame clones only and misses some. The table has over 250,000 clones, around nine tenths seen once. The TCR originated in a woman aged 40 to 50 who had recovered from COVID-19. The chain carries TRBV30 and TRBJ2-4; D might be TRBD2 (6 bases). Sequenced: peripheral blood. The CDR3 protein is CAWAGTGDIQYF. The CDR3 DNA sequence: TGTGCCTGGGCTGGGACGGGGGACATTCAGTACTTC.